The present T cell receptor (beta chain) was sequenced within a study of cytomegalovirus exposure and HLA in healthy donors. Notes on the study in general: Most TCR sequences showed up rarely, but some public TCRs showed up in many donors. Testing in vitro showed a few CMV-associated chains specific for CMV antigens. Highly shared sequence variants in one cluster were likely a sequencing artifact. From TCR beta sequences, most subjects' HLA-A and HLA-B alleles were reportedly predicted accurately.

The PCR ran on 60 Vbeta and 13 Jbeta primers. Sequencing was performed with immunoSEQ multiplex PCR; in TCRdb, only in-frame clones are kept and a portion is missing. The top ten clones hold 7.3% of a sample with some 95,000 clones, over 75% of them seen once. The table lists this clone with a few counts. The target antigen is unknown. Trimming removed 8 bases from V and 5 bases from J; junction bases left unmatched: 7. The CDR3 loop spans 14 amino acids. Germline V gene lookup returns CDR1 SGHTA and CDR2 FQGNSA. The gene calls are TRBV7-2 and TRBJ2-1; 9 nucleotides align to TRBD1. The sample was PBMCs. This clonotype originated in a man younger than 45 in good health and CMV-seronegative. CDR3 protein: CASAPGTGNNEQFF. The CDR3 region has the DNA TGTGCCAGCGCTCCCGGGACAGGGAACAATGAGCAGTTCTTC.